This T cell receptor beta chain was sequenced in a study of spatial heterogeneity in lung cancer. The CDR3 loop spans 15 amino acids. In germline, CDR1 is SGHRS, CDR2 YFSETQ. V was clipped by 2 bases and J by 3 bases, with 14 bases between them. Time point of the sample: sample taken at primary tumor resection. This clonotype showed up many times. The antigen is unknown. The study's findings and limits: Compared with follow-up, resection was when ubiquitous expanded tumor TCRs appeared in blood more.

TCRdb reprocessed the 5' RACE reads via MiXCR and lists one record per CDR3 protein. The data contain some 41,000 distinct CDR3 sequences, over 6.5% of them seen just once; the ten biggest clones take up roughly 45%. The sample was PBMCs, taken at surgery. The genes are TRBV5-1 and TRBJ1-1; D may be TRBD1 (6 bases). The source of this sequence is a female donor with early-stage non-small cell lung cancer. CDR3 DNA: TGCGCCAGCAGCTTTATAGGGGACACCGACACTGAAGCTTTCTTT. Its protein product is CASSFIGDTDTEAFF.